This T cell receptor beta chain was captured by sequencing in a study of T cell changes during pregnancy in multiple sclerosis. Clones were read by immunoSEQ multiplex PCR, and TCRdb kept only the in-frame ones, dropping some. The table lists some 94,000 clones, more than 85% of them singletons. Germline lookup yields CDR1 SQVTM and CDR2 ANQGSEA. This CDR3 region has 13 residues. Trimming cost V 7 bases and J 8 bases, with 18 bases left between them. The receptor's source is a female donor with multiple sclerosis, enrolled in a pregnancy study. J is TRBJ2-1 and V is TRBV29-1; tentatively, D is TRBD2 (5 bases). The source was peripheral blood, collected in the first trimester of pregnancy. This CDR3 is CSALLGNLDEQFF. CDR3 sequence (DNA): TGCAGCGCCCTACTAGGGAATCTAGATGAGCAGTTCTTC.